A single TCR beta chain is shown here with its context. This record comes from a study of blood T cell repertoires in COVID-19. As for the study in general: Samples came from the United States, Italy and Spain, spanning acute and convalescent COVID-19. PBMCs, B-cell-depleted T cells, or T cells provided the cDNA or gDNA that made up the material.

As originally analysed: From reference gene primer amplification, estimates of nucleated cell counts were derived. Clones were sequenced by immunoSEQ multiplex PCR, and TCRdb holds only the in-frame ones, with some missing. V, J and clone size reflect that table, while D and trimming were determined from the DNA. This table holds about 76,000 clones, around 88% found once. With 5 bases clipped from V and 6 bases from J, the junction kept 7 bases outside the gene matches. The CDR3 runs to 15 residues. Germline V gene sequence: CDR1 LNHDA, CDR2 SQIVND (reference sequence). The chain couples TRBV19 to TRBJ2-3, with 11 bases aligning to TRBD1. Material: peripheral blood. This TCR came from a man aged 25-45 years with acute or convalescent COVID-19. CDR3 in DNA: TGTGCCAGTAGTCCATGGGACAGGGGGATTGATACGCAGTATTTT. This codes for CASSPWDRGIDTQYF.